Following are 5 T cell receptor beta chains from one sample sequenced in a study of post-analysis software for immune sequencing data. Overall study findings and caveats: When patients were compared with controls, four to six TRBV segments were more frequent, TRBV5-6, TRBV5-1 and TRBV20-1 among them.

These receptors' antigens are unknown. cDNA libraries for TCR beta contained unique molecular identifiers. Via MiXCR, TCRdb re-called the PCR reads, giving one row per CDR3 protein. The repertoire holds 740,000 or so distinct CDR3 sequences, with about 53% as singletons. Specimen: blood. The receptors shown here come from a girl aged 10 to 17 with multiple sclerosis.

The rearrangement links TRBV29-1 to TRBJ2-4; D ambiguous. Germline assignment: CDR1 SQVTM and CDR2 ANQGSEA. This CDR3 has 11 residues. Deletions cut 3 bases from V and 9 bases from J, with 9 bases between. DNA of the CDR3: TGCAGCGTTGATCTCCTGTCCATTCAGTACTTC. Translating gives CSVDLLSIQYF.

A few counts support this clonotype. This chain uses TRBV28 with TRBJ2-3; D is undetermined. Germline loops: CDR1 MDHEN, CDR2 SYDVKM. This CDR3 region has 13 residues. With 3 bases removed from V and 2 bases from J, the gap between germline ends came to 6 bases. CDR3 protein: CASSFRHTDTQYF. As DNA, the CDR3 is TGTGCCAGCAGTTTCCGGCACACAGATACGCAGTATTTT.

Comments on this clonotype: The final CDR3 position lacks the conserved phenylalanine or tryptophan, pointing to a likely read error. V gene TRBV5-1 combines with J gene TRBJ2-1; no firm D call. The length of the CDR3 is 12 residues. Germline CDR1 reads SGHRS; CDR2 reads YFSETQ. Trimming pared 0 bases from V and 7 bases from J, leaving 5 bases between. The CDR3 DNA is TGCGCCAGCAGCTTGGTGGTGAATGAGCAGTTCTTG. This codes for CASSLVVNEQFL.

This sequence joins TRBV5-6 and TRBJ2-7, with D unclear. Germline V gene data show CDR1 as SGHDT and CDR2 as YYEEEE. Trimming removed 2 bases at V and 6 bases at J, with 9 bases between. The CDR3 is made up of 12 amino acids. The CDR3 DNA follows: TGTGCCAGCAGCTTTGGCTCTCTCGAGCAGTACTTC. Encoded protein: CASSFGSLEQYF.

The chain carries TRBV29-1 and TRBJ2-2; no definite D call. CDR3 length: 12 residues. V was pared by 4 bases and J by 5 bases, with 8 bases between. Looked up from germline, CDR1 is SQVTM and CDR2 is ANQGSEA. CDR3 region: CSVGGQTGELFF. As DNA, the CDR3 is TGCAGCGTTGGGGGTCAGACCGGGGAGCTGTTTTTT.